These 7 T cell receptor beta chains originate from one sample sequenced in a study of blood T cell repertoires in COVID-19 (dated by TCRdb to 2018 to 2020). The library was generated by the immunoSEQ multiplex PCR assay. Held by TCRdb, this immuneACCESS table contains in-frame sequences only and omits some clones. Under half of the omission traces to an unresolved V gene where checked; the cause of the rest is unknown. The sample table holds under 100,000 clones, of which around 87% were seen once. The ten largest clones add up to roughly a sixth of the sample. The sequenced sample was peripheral blood. The receptor set was obtained from a human donor in a cohort sampled during active COVID-19.

The gene calls are TRBV5-4 and TRBJ1-2; 9 bases are shared with TRBD1. Germline CDR1 reads SGHNT; CDR2 reads YYREEE (reference sequence). Trimming at V came to 4 bases and at J to 4 bases, leaving 2 bases not matched to a gene. The CDR3 covers 13 residues. The chain's CDR3 is CASSQTGGYGYTF. The CDR3 DNA is TGTGCCAGCAGCCAGACAGGGGGCTATGGCTACACCTTC.

The chain carries TRBV27 and TRBJ2-5; D gene uncertain. The CDR3 loop spans 13 amino acids. Germline V gene data show CDR1 as MNHEY and CDR2 as SMNVEV (reference sequence). Trimming stripped 7 bases from V and 2 bases from J, with 11 bases between. CDR3 in DNA: TGTGCCAGCAACACCCAGACACAAGAGACCCAGTACTTC. Translated: CASNTQTQETQYF.

The CDR3 DNA reads TGTGCCAGCAGCTTGGCGGGACTAGCGGGGGACGAGCAGTACTTC. Translation gives CASSLAGLAGDEQYF. The chain employs TRBV5-4 and TRBJ2-7; 14 bases agree with TRBD2. This CDR3 is 15 amino acids long. The V gene's germline CDR1 is SGHNT and CDR2 YYREEE (reference sequence). Germline trimming cut 0 bases from V and 5 bases from J; bases unmatched to any gene: 1.

V and J are TRBV7-2 and TRBJ2-3; 12 bases fit TRBD2. The CDR3 has 16 amino acids. Losses at the gene ends were 4 bases for V and 1 base for J; bases not matched to a gene: 3. Germline loops: CDR1 SGHTA, CDR2 FQGNSA. CDR3 amino acids: CASSSSGGGCTDTQYF. In DNA, the CDR3 is TGTGCCAGCAGCTCTAGCGGGGGGGGCTGCACAGATACGCAGTATTTT.

The V and J genes are TRBV29-1 and TRBJ1-4; 7 bases line up with TRBD1. Germline trimming cut 5 bases from V and 5 bases from J; bases unmatched to any gene: 8. Germline V gene sequence: CDR1 SQVTM, CDR2 ANQGSEA. This CDR3 is built from 14 residues. The CDR3 reads CSVRGGQKNEKLFF. The CDR3 DNA follows: TGCAGCGTTCGAGGGGGACAGAAGAATGAAAAACTGTTTTTT.

The J gene is TRBJ1-4, the V gene TRBV18, with D maybe TRBD1 (5 bases). This CDR3 is 18 amino acids long. Trimming took 3 bases from V and 5 from J, leaving 22 bases between them. Germline V CDR1 and CDR2: KGHSH, LQKENI. CDR3 sequence (DNA): TGTGCCAGCTCACCCCCCGGGCCCTTGGGGCTTTTAAATGAAAAACTGTTTTTT. This codes for CASSPPGPLGLLNEKLFF. Complete variable domain (other parts from reference TRBV18 and TRBJ1-4): NAGVMQNPRHLVRRRGQEARLRCSPMKGHSHVYWYRQLPEEGLKFMVYLQKENIIDESGMPKERFSAEFPKEGPSILRIQQVVRGDSAAYFCASSPPGPLGLLNEKLFFGSGTQLSVL.

This chain joins TRBV6-5 and TRBJ2-7; D not certain. The V gene's germline CDR1 is MNHEY and CDR2 SVGAGI. The length of the CDR3 is 13 residues. Trimming removed 6 bases at V and 2 bases at J, with 11 bases between. The CDR3 sequence is CASSLQVTYEQYF. CDR3 in DNA: TGTGCCAGCAGCTTGCAGGTGACCTACGAGCAGTACTTC.